These 7 T cell receptor beta chains came from one sample sequenced in a study of cytomegalovirus exposure and HLA in healthy donors. PCR employed 60 Vbeta and 13 Jbeta primers. The method was immunoSEQ multiplex PCR; TCRdb's version includes in-frame clones alone and lacks a portion of them. The profile covers around 180,000 clones, with around 73% appearing a single time and around 2.2% taken by the ten largest. Material: PBMCs. These receptor sequences come from a man in his 60s in good health and CMV-seronegative.

This chain links TRBV20-1 with TRBJ1-1; no clear D. Germline CDR1 is DFQATT and CDR2 is SNEGSKA (reference sequence). There are 11 residues in the CDR3. V gave up 3 bases and J gave up 4 bases, with 6 bases separating them. CDR3 coding DNA: TGCAGTGCTAGTGAGGTCACTGAAGCTTTCTTT. Its translation: CSASEVTEAFF.

This chain uses TRBV11-3 with TRBJ1-5; D remains ambiguous. Germline V gives CDR1 SGHNT, CDR2 YENEEA. CDR3 length equals 16 residues. The V and J ends lost 3 bases and 6 bases respectively, with 18 bases between them. CDR3 sequence (DNA): TGTGCCAGCAGCTTTGATATAGAGACACCGCCTCAGCCCCAGCATTTT. As protein: CASSFDIETPPQPQHF.

V usage is TRBV28 and J usage is TRBJ1-1; D is perhaps TRBD1 (5 bases). Trimming shortened V by 6 bases and J by 2 bases, and 7 bases separated the two germline ends. The CDR3 consists of 12 residues. In germline, CDR1 is MDHEN, CDR2 SYDVKM. The CDR3 coding sequence is TGTGCCAGCAGCGACAGAAACACTGAAGCTTTCTTT. It codes for CASSDRNTEAFF.

J is TRBJ1-1 and V is TRBV19; TRBD1 matches 7 bases. Germline V gene sequence: CDR1 LNHDA, CDR2 SQIVND (reference sequence). This CDR3 is 15 amino acids long. V trimming: 7 bases; J trimming: 1 base; junction bases outside the gene matches: 9. This CDR3 reads CASNRQGGRNTEAFF. CDR3 sequence (DNA): TGTGCCAGTAACCGTCAGGGGGGACGGAACACTGAAGCTTTCTTT.

The CDR3 is CASSIGPGTDTQYF. Here the CDR3 DNA reads TGTGCCAGTAGTATAGGTCCAGGCACAGATACGCAGTATTTT. The gene calls are TRBV19 and TRBJ2-3; D call uncertain. Germline V gives CDR1 LNHDA, CDR2 SQIVND (reference sequence). The germline V and J ends were trimmed by 1 base and 1 base, with 6 bases remaining between them. CDR3 length: 14 residues.

This sequence joins TRBV29-1 and TRBJ1-1; D not resolved. Trimming stripped 6 bases from V and 1 base from J, with 12 bases between. This CDR3 has 13 residues. Germline assignment: CDR1 SQVTM and CDR2 ANQGSEA. CDR3 in amino acids: CSVETHENTEAFF. The CDR3 DNA reads TGCAGCGTCGAGACACACGAGAACACTGAAGCTTTCTTT. Variable domain in full (rest from reference TRBV29-1 and TRBJ1-1): SAVISQKPSRDICQRGTSLTIQCQVDSQVTMMFWYRQQPGQSLTLIATANQGSEATYESGFVIDKFPISRPNLTFSTLTVSNMSPEDSSIYLCSVETHENTEAFFGQGTRLTVV.

The chain is built from TRBV19 and TRBJ1-1; the D is unclear. V was shortened by 4 bases and J by 1 base, with 10 bases between the two germline ends. The CDR3 extends over 14 amino acids. The germline CDR1 and CDR2 sequences are LNHDA and SQIVND (reference sequence). CDR3 DNA sequence: TGTGCCAGTAGTACCACAGTCCAGAACACTGAAGCTTTCTTT. Protein product: CASSTTVQNTEAFF.